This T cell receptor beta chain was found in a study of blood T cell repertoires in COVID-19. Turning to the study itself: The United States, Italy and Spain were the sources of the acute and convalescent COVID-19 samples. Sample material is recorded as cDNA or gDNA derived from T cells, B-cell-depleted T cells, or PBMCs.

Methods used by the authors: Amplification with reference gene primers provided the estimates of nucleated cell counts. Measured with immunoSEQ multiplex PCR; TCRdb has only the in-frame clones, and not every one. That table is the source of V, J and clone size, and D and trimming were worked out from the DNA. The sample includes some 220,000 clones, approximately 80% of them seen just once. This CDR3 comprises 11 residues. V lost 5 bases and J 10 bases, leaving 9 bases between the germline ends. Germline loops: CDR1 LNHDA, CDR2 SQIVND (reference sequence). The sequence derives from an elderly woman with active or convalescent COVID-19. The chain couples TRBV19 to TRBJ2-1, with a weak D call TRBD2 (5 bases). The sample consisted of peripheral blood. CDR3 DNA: TGTGCCAGTAGTGCCCCGGGGGAGCAGTTCTTC. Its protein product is CASSAPGEQFF.